What follows are 7 T cell receptor beta chains derived from one specimen sequenced in a study of technical replicates of blood from several donors. The method was immunoSEQ multiplex PCR; TCRdb's version includes in-frame clones alone and lacks a portion of them. This sample yields approximately 12,000 clones, of which about 86% are seen a single time; over 10% belongs to the top ten. Sequencing used PBMCs. The receptors originated from a human donor in good health.

The J gene is TRBJ1-5, the V gene TRBV19, with TRBD1 matching 8 bases. V trimming: 5 bases; J trimming: 0 bases; junction bases outside the gene matches: 6. The germline V gene encodes CDR1 LNHDA and CDR2 SQIVND (reference sequence). This CDR3 is built from 16 residues. The CDR3 DNA sequence: TGTGCCAGTAGTCCCGACAGGGGCTATAGCAATCAGCCCCAGCATTTT. Its translation: CASSPDRGYSNQPQHF.

V usage is TRBV4-2 and J usage is TRBJ1-3; 9 bases line up with TRBD1. The CDR3 runs to 17 residues. V dropped 6 bases and J dropped 3; count of bases not matched to a gene: 12. CDR1 is LGHNA and CDR2 is YNFKEQ in the germline V gene. The DNA for the CDR3 is TGTGCCAGCAGTCGAGGGCAAGGACAGGGGTTTGGAAACACCATATATTTT. It translates to CASSRGQGQGFGNTIYF.

The rearrangement joins TRBV4-2 to TRBJ2-1; 7 nucleotides align to TRBD2. Germline CDR1 and CDR2: LGHNA and YNFKEQ. CDR3 size: 15 residues. Trimming cost V 6 bases and J 0 bases; bases outside gene matches: 5. The CDR3 coding sequence is TGTGCCAGCAGGGGGGGGATAAGCTCCTACAATGAGCAGTTCTTC. This gives the protein CASRGGISSYNEQFF.

Concerning this clone: The same CDR3 arises from other DNA sequences in this sample as well. V is TRBV28 and J is TRBJ1-5; maybe TRBD1 (5 bases). The germline V and J ends were trimmed by 3 bases and 6 bases, with 12 bases remaining between them. The CDR3 is 14 amino acids. CDR1 MDHEN and CDR2 SYDVKM come from the germline V gene. The CDR3 coding sequence is TGTGCCAGCAGTTTGGTCAGGGTAGCTCAGCCCCAGCATTTT. This encodes CASSLVRVAQPQHF.

This sequence joins TRBV7-3 and TRBJ2-3; tentative D call: TRBD2 (5 bases). Deletions cut 0 bases from V and 0 bases from J, with 31 bases between. Germline V gene sequence: CDR1 SGHTA, CDR2 FQGTGA. The CDR3 is 23 amino acids. CDR3: CASSLTIPMSPAESLISTDTQYF. In DNA form, the CDR3 reads TGTGCCAGCAGCTTAACGATACCAATGAGTCCAGCGGAGAGTTTAATCAGCACAGATACGCAGTATTTT.

This clone was seen a single time. This sequence joins TRBV6-5 and TRBJ2-6, with 8 bases fitting TRBD1. Trimming at V came to 6 bases and at J to 2 bases, leaving 3 bases not matched to a gene. Looked up from germline, CDR1 is MNHEY and CDR2 is SVGAGI. The CDR3 is 15 residues long. The DNA for the CDR3 is TGTGCCAGCAGAGGGGGACAGGCTGGGGCCAACGTCCTGACTTTC. Protein product: CASRGGQAGANVLTF.

V usage is TRBV2 and J usage is TRBJ2-5; 12 bases are shared with TRBD2. The CDR3 totals 15 residues. Germline V gene sequence: CDR1 SNHLY, CDR2 FYNNEI. V dropped 0 bases and J dropped 4; count of bases not matched to a gene: 0. The CDR3: CASSEALAGGETQYF. The DNA for the CDR3 is TGTGCCAGCAGTGAAGCACTAGCGGGAGGAGAGACCCAGTACTTC.